The sequence of this TCR beta chain was determined in a study of cytomegalovirus exposure and HLA in healthy donors. The PCR had 60 Vbeta and 13 Jbeta primers. In the original workflow: Per a later analysis, the number of unique TCR beta chains was about 80 million, of which some 10 million were shared. The method was immunoSEQ multiplex PCR; TCRdb's version includes in-frame clones alone and lacks a portion of them. V and J calls plus clone size are reproduced from that table; the DNA served to infer D and trimming. There are some 90,000 clones in the sample; roughly two thirds occur only once, and roughly 2.5% lies in the top ten. CDR3 length: 16 residues. V lost 4 bases, J lost 3 bases, and 16 bases lay in between. Germline lookup yields CDR1 SGHDN and CDR2 FVKESK. Study-wide results and limits: TCR beta V- and J-gene trimming, according to a later analysis, was linked to a missense DCLRE1C variant.

Concerning this clone: Its specificity is not known.

The chain couples TRBV14 to TRBJ2-1; D unclear. Source material: PBMCs. This clonotype originated in a man aged 50 to 60 in good health and CMV-seronegative. For the CDR3, the DNA is TGTGCCAGCAGCCCAAATCTAGGCACCATCTACAATGAGCAGTTCTTC. The encoded protein is CASSPNLGTIYNEQFF.